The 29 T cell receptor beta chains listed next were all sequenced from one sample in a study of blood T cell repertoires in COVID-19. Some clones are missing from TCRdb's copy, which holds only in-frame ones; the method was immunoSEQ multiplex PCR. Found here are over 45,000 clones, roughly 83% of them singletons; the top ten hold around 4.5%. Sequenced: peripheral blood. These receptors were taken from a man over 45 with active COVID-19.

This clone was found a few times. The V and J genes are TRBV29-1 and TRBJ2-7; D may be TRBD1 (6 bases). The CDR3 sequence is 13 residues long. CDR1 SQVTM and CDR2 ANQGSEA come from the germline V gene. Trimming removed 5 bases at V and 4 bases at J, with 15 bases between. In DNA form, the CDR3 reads TGCAGCGTTACCGGTCAGGGGTCGTACGAGCAGTACTTC. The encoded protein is CSVTGQGSYEQYF.

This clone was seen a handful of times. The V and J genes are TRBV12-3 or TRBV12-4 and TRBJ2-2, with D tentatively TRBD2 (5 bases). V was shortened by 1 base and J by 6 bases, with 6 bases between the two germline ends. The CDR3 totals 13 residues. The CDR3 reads CASSLEAAGELFF. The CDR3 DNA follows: TGTGCCAGCAGTTTAGAAGCGGCCGGGGAGCTGTTTTTT.

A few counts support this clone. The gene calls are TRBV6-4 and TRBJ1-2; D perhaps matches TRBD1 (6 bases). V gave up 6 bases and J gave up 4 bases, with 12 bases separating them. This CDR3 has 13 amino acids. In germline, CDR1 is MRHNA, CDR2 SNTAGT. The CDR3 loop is CASRETGSYGYTF. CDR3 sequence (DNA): TGTGCCAGCAGAGAGACAGGATCCTATGGCTACACCTTC.

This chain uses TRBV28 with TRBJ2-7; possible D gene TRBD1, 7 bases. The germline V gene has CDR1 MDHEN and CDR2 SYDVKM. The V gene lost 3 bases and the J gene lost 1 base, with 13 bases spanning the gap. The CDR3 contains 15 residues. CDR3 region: CASSFRGDISYEQYF. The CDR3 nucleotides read TGTGCCAGCAGTTTCAGGGGGGACATTTCCTACGAGCAGTACTTC.

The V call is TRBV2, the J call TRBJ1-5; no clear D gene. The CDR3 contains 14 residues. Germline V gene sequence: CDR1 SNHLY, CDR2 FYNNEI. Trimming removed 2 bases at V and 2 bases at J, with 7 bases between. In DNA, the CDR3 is TGTGCCAGCAGTGAATCCGGGGGCAATCAGCCCCAGCATTTT. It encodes CASSESGGNQPQHF.

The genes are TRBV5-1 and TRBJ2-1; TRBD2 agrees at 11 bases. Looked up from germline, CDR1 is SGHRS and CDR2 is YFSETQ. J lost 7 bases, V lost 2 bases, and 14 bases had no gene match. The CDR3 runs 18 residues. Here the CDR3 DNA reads TGCGCCAGCAGCTTATATAGCGGGGGGGCCGCTTTTTCTAATGAGCAGTTCTTC. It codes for CASSLYSGGAAFSNEQFF.

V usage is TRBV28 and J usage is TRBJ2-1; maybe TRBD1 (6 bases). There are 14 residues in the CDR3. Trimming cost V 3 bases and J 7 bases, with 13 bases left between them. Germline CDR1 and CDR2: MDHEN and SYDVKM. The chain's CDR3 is CASSFPGVWNEQFF. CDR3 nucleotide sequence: TGTGCCAGCAGTTTCCCAGGGGTGTGGAATGAGCAGTTCTTC. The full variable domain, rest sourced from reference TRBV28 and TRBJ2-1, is DVKVTQSSRYLVKRTGEKVFLECVQDMDHENMFWYRQDPGLGLRLIYFSYDVKMKEKGDIPEGYSVSREKKERFSLILESASTNQTSMYLCASSFPGVWNEQFFGPGTRLTVL.

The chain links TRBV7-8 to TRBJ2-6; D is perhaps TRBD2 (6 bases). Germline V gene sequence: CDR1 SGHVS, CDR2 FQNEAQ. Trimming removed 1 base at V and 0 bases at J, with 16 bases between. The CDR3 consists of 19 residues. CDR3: CASSLVPSRGFSGANVLTF. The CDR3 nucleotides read TGTGCCAGCAGCTTAGTACCTAGTCGGGGGTTCTCTGGGGCCAACGTCCTGACTTTC.

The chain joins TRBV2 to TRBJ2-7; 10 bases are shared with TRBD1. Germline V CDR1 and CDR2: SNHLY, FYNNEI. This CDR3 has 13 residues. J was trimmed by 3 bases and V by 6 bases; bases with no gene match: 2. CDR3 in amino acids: CASSRDRGYEQYF. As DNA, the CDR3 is TGTGCCAGCAGCCGGGACAGGGGCTACGAGCAGTACTTC.

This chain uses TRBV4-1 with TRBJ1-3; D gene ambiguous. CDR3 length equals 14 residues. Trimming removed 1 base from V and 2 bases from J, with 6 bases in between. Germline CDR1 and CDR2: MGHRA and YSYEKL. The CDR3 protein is CASSQGQTGNTIYF. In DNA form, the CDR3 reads TGCGCCAGCAGCCAAGGGCAGACTGGAAACACCATATATTTT.

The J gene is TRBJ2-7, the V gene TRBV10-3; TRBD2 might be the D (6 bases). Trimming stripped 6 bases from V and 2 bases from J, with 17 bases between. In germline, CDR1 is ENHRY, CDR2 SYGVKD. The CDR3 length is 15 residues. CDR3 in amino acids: CAISQWGGGPYEQYF. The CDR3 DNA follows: TGTGCCATCAGCCAGTGGGGAGGTGGTCCCTACGAGCAGTACTTC.

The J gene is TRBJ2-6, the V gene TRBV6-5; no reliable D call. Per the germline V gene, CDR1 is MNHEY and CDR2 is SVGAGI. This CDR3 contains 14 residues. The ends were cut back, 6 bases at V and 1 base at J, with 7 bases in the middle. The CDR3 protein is CASRRLSGANVLTF. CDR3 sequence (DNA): TGTGCCAGCAGACGGTTATCTGGGGCCAACGTCCTGACTTTC.

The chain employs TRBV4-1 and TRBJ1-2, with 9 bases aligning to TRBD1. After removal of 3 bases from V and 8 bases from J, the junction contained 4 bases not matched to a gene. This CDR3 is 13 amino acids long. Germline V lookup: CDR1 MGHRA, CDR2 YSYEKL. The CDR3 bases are TGCGCCAGCAGCCACCCCGGGACAGGGGGCTACACCTTC. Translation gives CASSHPGTGGYTF.

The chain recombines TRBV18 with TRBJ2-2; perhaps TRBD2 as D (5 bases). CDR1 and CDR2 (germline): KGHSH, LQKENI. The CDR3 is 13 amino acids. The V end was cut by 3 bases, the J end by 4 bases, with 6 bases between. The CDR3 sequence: CASSPGVTGELFF. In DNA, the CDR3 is TGTGCCAGCTCACCGGGAGTCACCGGGGAGCTGTTTTTT. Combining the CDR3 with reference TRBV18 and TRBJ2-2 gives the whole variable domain NAGVMQNPRHLVRRRGQEARLRCSPMKGHSHVYWYRQLPEEGLKFMVYLQKENIIDESGMPKERFSAEFPKEGPSILRIQQVVRGDSAAYFCASSPGVTGELFFGEGSRLTVL.

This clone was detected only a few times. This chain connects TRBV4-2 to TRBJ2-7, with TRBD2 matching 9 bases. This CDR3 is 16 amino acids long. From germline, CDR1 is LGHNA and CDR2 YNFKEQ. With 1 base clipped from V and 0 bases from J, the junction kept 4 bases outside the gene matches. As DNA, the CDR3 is TGTGCCAGCAGCCAAGCCAGCGGGGGGTTCTCCTACGAGCAGTACTTC. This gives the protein CASSQASGGFSYEQYF.

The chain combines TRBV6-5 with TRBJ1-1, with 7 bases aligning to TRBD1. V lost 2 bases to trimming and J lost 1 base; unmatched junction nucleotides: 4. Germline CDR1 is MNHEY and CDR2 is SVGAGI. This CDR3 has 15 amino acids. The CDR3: CASSYQGQANTEAFF. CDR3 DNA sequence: TGTGCCAGCAGTTACCAAGGACAGGCGAACACTGAAGCTTTCTTT.

The CDR3 is CASSVGQGTYGYTF. The CDR3 DNA sequence: TGTGCCAGCAGCGTAGGACAGGGAACCTATGGCTACACCTTC. The J gene is TRBJ1-2, the V gene TRBV9; TRBD1 matches at 7 bases. The CDR3 has 14 residues. V lost 0 bases, J lost 4 bases, and 3 bases stayed unmatched. The germline gives CDR1 SGDLS, CDR2 YYNGEE.

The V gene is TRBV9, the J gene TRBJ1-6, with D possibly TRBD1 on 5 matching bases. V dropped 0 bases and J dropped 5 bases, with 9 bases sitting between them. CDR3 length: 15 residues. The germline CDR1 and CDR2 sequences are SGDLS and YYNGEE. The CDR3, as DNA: TGTGCCAGCAGCGTAGGTTTACAGGATAATTCACCCCTCCACTTT. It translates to CASSVGLQDNSPLHF.

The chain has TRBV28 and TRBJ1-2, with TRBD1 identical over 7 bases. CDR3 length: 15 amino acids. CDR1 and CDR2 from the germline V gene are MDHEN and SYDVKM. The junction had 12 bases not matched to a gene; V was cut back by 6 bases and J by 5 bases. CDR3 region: CASSQPITGVYGYTF. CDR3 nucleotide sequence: TGTGCCAGCAGCCAACCGATCACAGGGGTATATGGCTACACCTTC.

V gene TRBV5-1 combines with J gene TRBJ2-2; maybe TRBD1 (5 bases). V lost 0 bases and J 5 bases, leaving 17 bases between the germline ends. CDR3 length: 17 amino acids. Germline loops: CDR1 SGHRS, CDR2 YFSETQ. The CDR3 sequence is CASSLVSQGSDTGELFF. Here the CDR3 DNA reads TGCGCCAGCAGCTTGGTTTCCCAGGGATCGGATACCGGGGAGCTGTTTTTT.

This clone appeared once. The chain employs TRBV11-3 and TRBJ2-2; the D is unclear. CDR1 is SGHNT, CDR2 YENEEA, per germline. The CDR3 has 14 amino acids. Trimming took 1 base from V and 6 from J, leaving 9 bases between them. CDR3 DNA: TGTGCCAGCAGCTTAGCCCCCCTCTCCGGGGAGCTGTTTTTT. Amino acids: CASSLAPLSGELFF.

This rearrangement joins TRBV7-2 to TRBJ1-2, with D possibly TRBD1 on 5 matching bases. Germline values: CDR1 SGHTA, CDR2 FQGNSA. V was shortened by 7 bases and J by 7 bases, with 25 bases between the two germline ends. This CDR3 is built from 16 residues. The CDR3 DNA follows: TGTGCCAGCACCCCTAGCGGCCAAAGGGGAGTCGGTGGCTACACCTTC. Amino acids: CASTPSGQRGVGGYTF.

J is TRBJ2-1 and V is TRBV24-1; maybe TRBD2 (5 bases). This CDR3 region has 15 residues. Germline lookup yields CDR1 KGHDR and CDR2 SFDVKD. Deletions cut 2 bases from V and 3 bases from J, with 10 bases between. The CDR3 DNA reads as TGTGCCACCAGTGATTCGAGAGGGAACTACAATGAGCAGTTCTTC. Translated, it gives CATSDSRGNYNEQFF.

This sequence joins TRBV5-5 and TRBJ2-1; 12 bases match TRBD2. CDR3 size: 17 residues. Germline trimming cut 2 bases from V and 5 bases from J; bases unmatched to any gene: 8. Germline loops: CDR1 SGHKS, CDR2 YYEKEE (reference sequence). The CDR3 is CASSFSSGGEYDNEQFF. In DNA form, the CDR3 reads TGTGCCAGCAGCTTTTCTAGCGGGGGGGAGTACGACAATGAGCAGTTCTTC.

The CDR3 loop reads CASSYDRGGQPQHF. CDR3 DNA sequence: TGTGCCAGCAGTTACGACAGGGGGGGTCAGCCCCAGCATTTT. The chain uses TRBV6-5 and TRBJ1-5; TRBD1 aligns across 9 bases. J lost 6 bases, V lost 2 bases, and 2 bases had no gene match. This CDR3 has 14 amino acids. The germline V gene encodes CDR1 MNHEY and CDR2 SVGAGI.

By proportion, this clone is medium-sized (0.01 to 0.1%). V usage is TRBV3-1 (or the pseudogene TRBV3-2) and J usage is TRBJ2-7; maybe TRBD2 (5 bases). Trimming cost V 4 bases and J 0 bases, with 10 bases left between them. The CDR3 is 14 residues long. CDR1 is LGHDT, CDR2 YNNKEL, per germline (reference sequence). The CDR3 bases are TGTGCCAGCAGCCGGACTGGAAGCTCCTACGAGCAGTACTTC. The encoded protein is CASSRTGSSYEQYF.

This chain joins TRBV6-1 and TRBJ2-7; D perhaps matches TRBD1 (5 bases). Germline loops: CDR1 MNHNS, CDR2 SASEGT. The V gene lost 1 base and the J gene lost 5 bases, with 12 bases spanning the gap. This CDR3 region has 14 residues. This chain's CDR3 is CASSEGAGSNEQYF. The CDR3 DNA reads TGTGCCAGCAGTGAAGGGGCAGGGTCCAACGAGCAGTACTTC.

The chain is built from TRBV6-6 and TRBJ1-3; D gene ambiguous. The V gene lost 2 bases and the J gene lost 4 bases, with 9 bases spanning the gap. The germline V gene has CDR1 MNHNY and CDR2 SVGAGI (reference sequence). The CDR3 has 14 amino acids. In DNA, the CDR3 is TGTGCCAGCAGTTACGAGGTGGCAGGAAACACCATATATTTT. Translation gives CASSYEVAGNTIYF.

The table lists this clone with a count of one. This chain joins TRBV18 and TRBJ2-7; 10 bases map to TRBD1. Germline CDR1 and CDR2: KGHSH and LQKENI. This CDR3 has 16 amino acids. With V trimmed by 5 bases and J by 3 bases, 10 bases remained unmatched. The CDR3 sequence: CASSEEDRGGYYEQYF. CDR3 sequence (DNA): TGTGCCAGCTCAGAAGAGGACAGGGGGGGCTACTACGAGCAGTACTTC.